Presented here are 2 T cell receptor beta chains from one specimen sequenced in a study of T-cell reconstitution after alpha-beta-depleted transplantation in children. A TCRbeta library incorporating unique molecular identifiers was prepared. One entry per CDR3 protein, called by TCRdb with MiXCR from the PCR reads. This table has about 300,000 distinct CDR3 sequences, around 10% appearing once. Sequences were derived from PBMCs, sampled before TCRalphabeta/CD19-depleted stem cell transplant. The receptor source for this set is a boy younger than two with acute myeloid leukemia, due to receive a stem cell transplant.

This clonotype was seen only a few times. This chain joins TRBV5-1 and TRBJ2-6; no definite D call. CDR1 and CDR2 from the germline V gene are SGHRS and YFSETQ. V dropped 1 base and J dropped 4 bases, with 12 bases sitting between them. The CDR3 sequence is 16 residues long. The DNA for the CDR3 is TGCGCCAGCAGCTTGAGGCAGGAGTTGGGGGCCAACGTCCTGACTTTC. Residues: CASSLRQELGANVLTF. Variable domain in full (rest from reference TRBV5-1 and TRBJ2-6): KAGVTQTPRYLIKTRGQQVTLSCSPISGHRSVSWYQQTPGQGLQFLFEYFSETQRNKGNFPGRFSGRQFSNSRSEMNVSTLELGDSALYLCASSLRQELGANVLTFGAGSRLTVL.

This clonotype was seen many times. This chain connects TRBV4-3 to TRBJ1-4; D remains ambiguous. Germline CDR1 LGHNA, CDR2 YSLEER. This CDR3 has 18 amino acids. V was shortened by 3 bases and J by 3 bases, with 20 bases between the two germline ends. The CDR3 coding sequence is TGCGCCAGCAGCCATAGTGTTGGGAACCCCGAACCTAATGAAAAACTGTTTTTT. Its protein is CASSHSVGNPEPNEKLFF.